This is a list of T cell receptor beta chains from one sample in a study of T cell responses to AZD1222 COVID-19 vaccine. TCRdb's copy holds only in-frame clones and misses some; the assay was immunoSEQ multiplex PCR. This sample has around 120,000 clones; 80% to 90% occur once, and the top ten carry around 7.7%. Sequencing was performed on peripheral blood, taken on day 0 of AZD1222 vaccination. The receptors come from an adult in good health. Each CDR3 is given with its conserved first and last residue. The D gene is left open where the match is weak. The size of a clone is reported for some rows only, either as once, few or many, or as a class for expanded clones.

TGCGCCAGCAGCCCATTTACAGATACGCAGTATTTT | CASSPFTDTQYF | once | TRBJ2-3 | TRBV5-1 | -
TGCGCCAGCAGCTTGGGAAGAGCCCAAGAGACCCAGTACTTC | CASSLGRAQETQYF | - | TRBJ2-5 | TRBV5-1 | -
TGCGCCAGCAGCTTGGAATCGAACACTGAAGCTTTCTTT | CASSLESNTEAFF | - | TRBJ1-1 | TRBV5-1 | -
TGTGCCAGCAGCTTAGTAGGGGGGAACACTGAAGCTTTCTTT | CASSLVGGNTEAFF | once | TRBJ1-1 | TRBV7-2 | -
TGTGCCACCAGCAGAGACAGGGTGCGGGCTTTCTTT | CATSRDRVRAFF | - | TRBJ1-1 | TRBV15 | -
TGTGCCAGCAGTTACGGCAGCCAGGATGCAACTAATGAAAAACTGTTTTTT | CASSYGSQDATNEKLFF | once | TRBJ1-4 | TRBV6-2/TRBV6-3 | -
TGTGCCAGCAGGAGGACAGAGTATGGCTACACCTTC | CASRRTEYGYTF | few | TRBJ1-2 | TRBV2 | -
TGTGCCAGCAACCCGACGAGGGCAGATACGCAGTATTTT | CASNPTRADTQYF | - | TRBJ2-3 | TRBV2 | -
TGCAGCGTGGGGGGGACAGGGGACAAAAACATTCAGTACTTC | CSVGGTGDKNIQYF | - | TRBJ2-4 | TRBV29-1 | TRBD1
TGCGCCAGCAGTGAGTTTAGCGGGTTGTCCAGTAGTAGGAATGAGCAGTTCTTC | CASSEFSGLSSSRNEQFF | - | TRBJ2-1 | TRBV10-1 | TRBD2
TGTGCCAGCAGCTTGGGGGGCAGTGGGTACGGCTACACCTTC | CASSLGGSGYGYTF | - | TRBJ1-2 | TRBV7-3 | -
TGTGCCAGCAGCTTGGGGGGGCCGTTAGCTTTGAACACCGGGGAGCTGTTTTTT | CASSLGGPLALNTGELFF | - | TRBJ2-2 | TRBV5-4 | -
TGTGCCAGCAGTTTAAGGGGAAAGACCTACGAGCAGTACTTC | CASSLRGKTYEQYF | - | TRBJ2-7 | TRBV27 | -
TGTGCCAGCAGTTCCAGCGCCATGAACACTGAAGCTTTCTTT | CASSSSAMNTEAFF | once | TRBJ1-1 | TRBV28 | -
TGTGCCAGCAGCCTCCCCTACGAGCAGTACTTC | CASSLPYEQYF | few | TRBJ2-7 | TRBV3-1/TRBV3-2 | -
TGTGCCAGCAGTGAAGTGGGGAAGGCCGAGCAGTACTTC | CASSEVGKAEQYF | - | TRBJ2-7 | TRBV25-1 | -
TGTGCCACCAGTGATCACAGCGGCTACGAGCAGTACTTC | CATSDHSGYEQYF | - | TRBJ2-7 | TRBV24-1 | -
TGTGCCAGCAGTTTGGCGGGGATGAACACTGAAGCTTTCTTT | CASSLAGMNTEAFF | - | TRBJ1-1 | TRBV27 | -
TGTGCCAGTAGTATGGGCAATGAGCAGTTCTTC | CASSMGNEQFF | - | TRBJ2-1 | TRBV19 | -
TGTGCCAGCAGCCCAAGGGACAGGGCGAACGGGGAGCTGTTTTTT | CASSPRDRANGELFF | - | TRBJ2-2 | TRBV11-1 | TRBD1
TGTGCCAGCAGCGACACCGGGACAGGGTTAGATACGCAGTATTTT | CASSDTGTGLDTQYF | - | TRBJ2-3 | TRBV3-1/TRBV3-2 | TRBD1
TGTGCCAGCAGCTTTGGCGGAACCTTCTACGAGCAGTACTTC | CASSFGGTFYEQYF | - | TRBJ2-7 | TRBV7-9 | -
TGTGCCAGCTCGCTGAACATTGAAGCTTTCTTT | CASSLNIEAFF | - | TRBJ1-1 | TRBV18 | -
TGTGCCAGCACCGGGACTAGCGGGACCTACGAGCAGTACTTC | CASTGTSGTYEQYF | - | TRBJ2-7 | TRBV28 | TRBD2
TGTGCCAGTAGTTTCCTAGCTGGGGTAGAGACCCAGTACTTC | CASSFLAGVETQYF | - | TRBJ2-5 | TRBV19 | -
TGCAGCGTTTCCGAAGCTTTCTTT | CSVSEAFF | few | TRBJ1-1 | TRBV29-1 | -
TGTGCCAGCAGTTCTAACCGGGCGGGGGCGACGCGTCAGCCCCAGCATTTT | CASSSNRAGATRQPQHF | few | TRBJ1-5 | TRBV27 | -
TGTGCCAGCAGTCCGAGACAAGATTGGGCTGGCTACACCTTC | CASSPRQDWAGYTF | - | TRBJ1-2 | TRBV2 | -
TGTGCCAGCAGTCGACTAGCGGTCCTCCTTGAAGCCAAAAACATTCAGTACTTC | CASSRLAVLLEAKNIQYF | - | TRBJ2-4 | TRBV28 | TRBD2
TGTGCCAGCGGGGGACCGGTGGGGGAGCAGTACTTC | CASGGPVGEQYF | - | TRBJ2-7 | TRBV6-5 | -
TGTGCCAGCAGCTTGAGGTTCCTAGCGGGAGGATTCTCCTACGAGCAGTACTTC | CASSLRFLAGGFSYEQYF | - | TRBJ2-7 | TRBV5-5 | TRBD2
TGCAGCGTTTCCGTGGGGAGCAATCAGCCCCAGCATTTT | CSVSVGSNQPQHF | - | TRBJ1-5 | TRBV29-1 | -